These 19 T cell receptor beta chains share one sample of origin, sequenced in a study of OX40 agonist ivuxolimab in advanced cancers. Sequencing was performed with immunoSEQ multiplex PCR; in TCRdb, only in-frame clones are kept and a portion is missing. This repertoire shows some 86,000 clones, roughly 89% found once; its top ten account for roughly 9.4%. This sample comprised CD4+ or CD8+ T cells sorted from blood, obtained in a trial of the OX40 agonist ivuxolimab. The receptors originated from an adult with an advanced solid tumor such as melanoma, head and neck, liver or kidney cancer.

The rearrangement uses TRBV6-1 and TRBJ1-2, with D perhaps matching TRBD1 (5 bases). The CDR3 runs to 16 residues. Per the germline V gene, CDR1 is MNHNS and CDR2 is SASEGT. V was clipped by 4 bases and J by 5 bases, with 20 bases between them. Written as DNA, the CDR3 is TGTGCCAGCAGTGTGGGGGACTACCTATGGGTATATGGCTACACCTTC. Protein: CASSVGDYLWVYGYTF.

CDR3 coding DNA: TGTGCCAGCGGTAGCGGGAGTTGGAATGAGCAGTTCTTC. It is translated as CASGSGSWNEQFF. V and J are TRBV27 and TRBJ2-1, with 9 bases aligning to TRBD2. From germline, CDR1 is MNHEY and CDR2 SMNVEV (reference sequence). The length of the CDR3 is 13 residues. Losses at the gene ends were 8 bases for V and 7 bases for J; bases not matched to a gene: 6.

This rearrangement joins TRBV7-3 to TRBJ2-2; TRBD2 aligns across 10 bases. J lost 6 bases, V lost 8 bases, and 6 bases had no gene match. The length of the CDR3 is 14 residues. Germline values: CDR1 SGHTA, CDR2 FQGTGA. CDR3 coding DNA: TGTGCCAGCGGGGTAGCGGGAGGCTCCGGGGAGCTGTTTTTT. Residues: CASGVAGGSGELFF.

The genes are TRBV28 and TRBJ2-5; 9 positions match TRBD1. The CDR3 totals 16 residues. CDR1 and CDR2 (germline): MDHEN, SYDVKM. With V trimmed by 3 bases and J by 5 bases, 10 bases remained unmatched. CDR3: CASSFFRTGVLETQYF. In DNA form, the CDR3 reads TGTGCCAGCAGTTTTTTCCGGACAGGGGTTTTGGAGACCCAGTACTTC.

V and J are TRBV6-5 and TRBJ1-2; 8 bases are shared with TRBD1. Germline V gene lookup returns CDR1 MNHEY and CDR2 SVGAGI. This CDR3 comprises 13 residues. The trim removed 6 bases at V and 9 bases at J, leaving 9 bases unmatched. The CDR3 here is CASRLQGVTSYTF. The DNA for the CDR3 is TGTGCCAGCAGATTACAGGGGGTAACGAGCTACACCTTC.

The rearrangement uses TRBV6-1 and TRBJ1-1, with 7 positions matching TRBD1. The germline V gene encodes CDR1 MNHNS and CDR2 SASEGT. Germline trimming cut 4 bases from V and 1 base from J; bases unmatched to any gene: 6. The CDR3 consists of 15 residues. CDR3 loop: CASSATRQGNTEAFF. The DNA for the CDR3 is TGTGCCAGCAGTGCAACAAGACAGGGGAACACTGAAGCTTTCTTT.

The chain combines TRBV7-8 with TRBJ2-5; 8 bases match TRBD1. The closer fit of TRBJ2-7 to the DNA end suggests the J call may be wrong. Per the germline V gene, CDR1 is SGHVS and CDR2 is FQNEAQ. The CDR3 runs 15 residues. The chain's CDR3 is CASSLARTGSYEQYF. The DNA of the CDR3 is TGTGCCAGCAGCTTAGCCCGGACAGGGAGCTACGAGCAGTACTTC.

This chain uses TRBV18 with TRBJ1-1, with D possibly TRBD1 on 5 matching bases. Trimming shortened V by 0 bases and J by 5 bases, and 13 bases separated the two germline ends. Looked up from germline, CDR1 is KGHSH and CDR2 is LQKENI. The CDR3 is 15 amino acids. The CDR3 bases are TGTGCCAGCTCACCACCGGTGCGGTGGGGGACTGAAGCTTTCTTT. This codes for CASSPPVRWGTEAFF.

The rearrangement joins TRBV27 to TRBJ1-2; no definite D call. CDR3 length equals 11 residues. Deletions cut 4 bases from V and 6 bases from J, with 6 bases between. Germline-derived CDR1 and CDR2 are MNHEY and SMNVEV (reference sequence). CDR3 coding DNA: TGTGCCAGCAGTTCGCCGGATGGCTACACCTTC. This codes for CASSSPDGYTF.

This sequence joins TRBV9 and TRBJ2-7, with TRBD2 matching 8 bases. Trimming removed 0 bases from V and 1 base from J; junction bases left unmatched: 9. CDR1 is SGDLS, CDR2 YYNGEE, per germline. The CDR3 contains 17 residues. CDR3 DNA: TGTGCCAGCAGCGTAGATGAAGGGACTAGGGGTTCCTACGAGCAGTACTTC. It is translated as CASSVDEGTRGSYEQYF.

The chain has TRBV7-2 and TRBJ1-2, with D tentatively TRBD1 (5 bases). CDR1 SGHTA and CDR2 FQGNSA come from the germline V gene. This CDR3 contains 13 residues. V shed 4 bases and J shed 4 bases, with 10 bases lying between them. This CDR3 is CASSSGGGYGYTF. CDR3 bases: TGTGCCAGCAGCTCTGGGGGGGGCTATGGCTACACCTTC.

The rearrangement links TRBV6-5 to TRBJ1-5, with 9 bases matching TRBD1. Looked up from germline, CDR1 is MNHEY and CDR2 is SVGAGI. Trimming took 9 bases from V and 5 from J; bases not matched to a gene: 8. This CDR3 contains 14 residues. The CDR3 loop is CASGRDREYQPQHF. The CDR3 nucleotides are TGTGCCAGTGGCCGGGACAGGGAGTATCAGCCCCAGCATTTT.

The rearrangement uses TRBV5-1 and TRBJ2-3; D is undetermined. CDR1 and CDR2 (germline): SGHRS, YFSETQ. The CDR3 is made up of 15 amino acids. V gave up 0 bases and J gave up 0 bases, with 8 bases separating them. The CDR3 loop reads CASSLADGSTDTQYF. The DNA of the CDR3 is TGCGCCAGCAGCTTGGCCGACGGAAGCACAGATACGCAGTATTTT.

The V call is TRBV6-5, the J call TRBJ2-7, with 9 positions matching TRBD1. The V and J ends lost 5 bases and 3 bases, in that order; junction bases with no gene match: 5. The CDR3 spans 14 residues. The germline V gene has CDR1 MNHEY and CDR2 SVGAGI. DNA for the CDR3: TGTGCCAGCAGTCTGACGACAGGGGGCTACGAGCAGTACTTC. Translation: CASSLTTGGYEQYF.

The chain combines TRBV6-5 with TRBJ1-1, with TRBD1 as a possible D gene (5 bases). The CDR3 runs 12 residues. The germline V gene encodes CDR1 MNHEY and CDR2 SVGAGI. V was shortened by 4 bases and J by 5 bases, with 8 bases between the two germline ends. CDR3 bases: TGTGCCAGCAGTTTCTCAGGGACTGAAGCTTTCTTT. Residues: CASSFSGTEAFF.

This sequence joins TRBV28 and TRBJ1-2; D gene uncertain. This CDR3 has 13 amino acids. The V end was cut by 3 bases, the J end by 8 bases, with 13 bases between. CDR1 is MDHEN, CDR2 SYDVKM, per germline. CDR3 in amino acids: CASSFNLMGGYTF. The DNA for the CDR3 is TGTGCCAGCAGTTTTAATCTCATGGGAGGCTACACCTTC.

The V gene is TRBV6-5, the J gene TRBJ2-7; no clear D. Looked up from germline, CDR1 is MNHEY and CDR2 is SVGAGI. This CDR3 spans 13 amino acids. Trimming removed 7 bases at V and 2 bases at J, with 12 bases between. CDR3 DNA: TGTGCCAGCACTGGAGCTGGGGCCTACGAGCAGTACTTC. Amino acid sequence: CASTGAGAYEQYF.

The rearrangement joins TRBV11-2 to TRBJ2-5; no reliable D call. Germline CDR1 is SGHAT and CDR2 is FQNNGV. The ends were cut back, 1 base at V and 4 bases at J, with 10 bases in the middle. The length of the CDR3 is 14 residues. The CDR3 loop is CASSLGFSGETQYF. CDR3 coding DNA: TGTGCCAGCAGCTTAGGTTTTTCGGGAGAGACCCAGTACTTC.

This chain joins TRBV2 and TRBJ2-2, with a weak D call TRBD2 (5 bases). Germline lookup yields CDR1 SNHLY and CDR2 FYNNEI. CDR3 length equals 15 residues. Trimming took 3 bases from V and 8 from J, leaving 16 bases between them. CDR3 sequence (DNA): TGTGCCAGCAGTGATCGTGGGAGTTTGGTGGGGGAGCTGTTTTTT. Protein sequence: CASSDRGSLVGELFF.